This TCR beta chain came from a study of memory CD4+ T cells and cytomegalovirus serostatus (dated by TCRdb to the late 2010s). A note on the overall study: The roughly 33 healthy Belgian adults in the cohort included 9 who were CMV seropositive and 24 who were CMV seronegative. CD4+ memory TCRbeta repertoires of a Belgian cohort with known cytomegalovirus serostatus were sequenced in order to replicate a published TCR-based CMV serostatus classifier. Results and caveats for the whole study, not just this receptor: Only CD4+CD45RO+ memory cells were sequenced, in contrast to the original study, which included naive and memory CD4+ and CD8+ populations. CMV serostatus prediction reached a median bootstrapped AUC of roughly 0.96 with the original framework and 0.9 to 0.93 with a US-trained random forest. Of under 200 previously reported CMV-associated TCRbeta sequences, 55 to 75 appeared in the CD4+ memory repertoires, each in one to five individuals. Results were interpreted as suggesting that the CMV-associated TCR signature is largely present in the CD4+ memory repertoire. A median bootstrapped AUC of 0.95 with a 95% CI of 0.76-1.00 was achieved on the Belgian cohort by the original-framework classifier.

Genomic DNA was extracted from sorted cells with the Quick-DNA Microprep Kit. Amplification of TCRbeta DNA was done with the immunoSEQ hsTCRbeta kit, following the protocol from the manufacturer. TCRbeta libraries were sequenced on an Illumina MiSeq instrument. For the original study's pipeline: Once out-of-frame sequences had been removed, millions of distinct TCRbeta sequences were left, which works out to an average of around 67,000 per individual. Two values were used to score each individual: the count of 150 to 200 previously reported CMV-associated TCRbeta sequences and the total count of productive distinct TCRbeta sequences. A beta-binomial model was reimplemented in Python, and scikit-learn random forests with default parameters were trained on data from the US cohort. Classifier performance on the Belgian cohort was reported as the median AUC with percentile confidence intervals calculated over 10,000 bootstrap iterations. TCRdb took over this immuneACCESS table, retaining in-frame rearrangements with V and J assigned. Such tables are incomplete; in checked studies, under half of the missing clones stem from an unresolved V gene, and the remainder is unexplained. V and J calls and clone size come straight from that table; D and trimming were deduced from the DNA. The sample profile shows tens of thousands of clones; roughly three quarters of them were found once. Of the sample, approximately 1.2% falls within the top ten clones.

Single viable CD3+CD4+CD8-CD45RO+ cells were sorted as memory CD4+ T cells on a FACSAria II. To determine CMV serostatus, a Roche Elecsys assay was used that detects serum IgG against CMV pp150, pp28, p38 and p52. Following thawing, total CD4+ T cells were enriched through positive selection using CD4 magnetic microbeads. The samples came from a different study that was designed specifically to examine the CD4+ T cell memory repertoire. Peripheral blood mononuclear cells were isolated and cryopreserved according to standard operating procedures, and serum was stored at -80 degrees C. CD3-PerCP (BW264/56), CD4-APC (RPA-T4), CD45RO-PE (UCHT1) and CD8-Pacific Orange (3B5) antibodies were used for staining, and non-viable cells were excluded with Sytox blue. The cysteine opens and the phenylalanine closes a CDR3 of 13 amino acids. Of the read, only the CDR3 DNA is kept; its 39 bases are in frame from base 1. At the junction V is shortened by 3 bases and J by 1 base, with 6 bases in between. The germline V gene (reference sequence) sets CDR1 to SEHNR and CDR2 to FQNEAQ.

With regard to this clone: Its antigen has not been determined. There are no base qualities to consult, and no much larger clone falls within one base.

The source is an adult in good health and CMV-seronegative. The sequencing sample was made of memory CD4+ T cells from blood. The sequence joins TRBV7-9 to TRBJ1-1; a confident D gene designation cannot be given. Here is the DNA: TGTGCCAGCAGCTTCCAAGGGAACACTGAAGCTTTCTTT. It is translated as CASSFQGNTEAFF.